The 9 T cell receptor beta chains below all came from one sample that was sequenced in a study of early T cells in non-severe SARS-CoV-2 infection. TCRdb reprocessed the 5' RACE reads with MiXCR, giving one entry per CDR3 protein. The table has about 55,000 distinct CDR3 sequences, 13% seen once. The material sequenced was whole blood, taken at baseline. The origin of the receptors is an adult who was a healthcare worker with PCR-confirmed SARS-CoV-2 infection or an uninfected control (not recorded which).

This clonotype was seen repeatedly, ten times or more. The chain uses TRBV6-6 and TRBJ1-5; D gene ambiguous. The CDR3 spans 14 residues. The germline CDR1 and CDR2 sequences are MNHNY and SVGAGI (reference sequence). Trimming stripped 0 bases from V and 7 bases from J, with 10 bases between. The CDR3 DNA reads TGTGCCAGCAGTTACTCCTGGGAGGGACAGCCCCAGCATTTT. Translating it yields CASSYSWEGQPQHF.

This clonotype was counted at least ten times. This chain uses TRBV5-6 with TRBJ2-3, with a weak D call TRBD2 (6 bases). Germline V CDR1 and CDR2: SGHDT, YYEEEE. CDR3 length: 15 amino acids. Trimming stripped 0 bases from V and 8 bases from J, with 16 bases between. CDR3 residues: CASSLVAGRLRTQYF. In DNA, the CDR3 is TGTGCCAGCAGCTTGGTGGCGGGGAGGCTGCGTACGCAGTATTTT. The full variable domain, rest sourced from reference TRBV5-6 and TRBJ2-3, is DAGVTQSPTHLIKTRGQQVTLRCSPKSGHDTVSWYQQALGQGPQFIFQYYEEEERQRGNFPDRFSGHQFPNYSSELNVNALLLGDSALYLCASSLVAGRLRTQYFGPGTRLTVL.

A few counts support this clonotype. V gene TRBV25-1 combines with J gene TRBJ1-2; the D gene is possibly TRBD1 (6 bases). The germline V and J ends were trimmed by 5 bases and 4 bases, with 14 bases remaining between them. Germline V gives CDR1 MGHDK, CDR2 SYGVNS. This CDR3 spans 14 amino acids. The CDR3, as DNA: TGTGCCAGCAGTCTAGGGGGAGTTTTCTATGGCTACACCTTC. It encodes CASSLGGVFYGYTF.

The gene calls are TRBV7-6 and TRBJ2-2, with unresolved D. Germline CDR1 SGHVS, CDR2 FNYEAQ. V was shortened by 0 bases and J by 0 bases, with 2 bases between the two germline ends. The length of the CDR3 is 14 residues. The CDR3 region has the DNA TGTGCCAGCAGCTTAGCCTCGAACACCGGGGAGCTGTTTTTT. Translated: CASSLASNTGELFF.

The chain couples TRBV29-1 to TRBJ1-2; possible D gene TRBD1, 6 bases. Germline CDR1 and CDR2: SQVTM and ANQGSEA. The CDR3 spans 13 residues. The V end lost 7 bases, the J end lost 2 bases, and 14 bases lay between the germline ends. The DNA of the CDR3 is TGCAGCGCCTCAGAGGACAGAAACTATGGCTACACCTTC. This gives the protein CSASEDRNYGYTF.

The table lists this clonotype with many counts. This chain links TRBV29-1 with TRBJ2-1; 7 nucleotides match TRBD1. V shed 5 bases, J shed 4 bases, and the junction held 5 bases outside the gene matches. The CDR3 sequence is 13 residues long. CDR1 is SQVTM and CDR2 is ANQGSEA in the germline V gene. CDR3 bases: TGCAGCGTTCAGGACAGGCCATACAATGAGCAGTTCTTC. This translates into CSVQDRPYNEQFF.

The table lists this clonotype with a few counts. This chain uses TRBV18 with TRBJ1-3, with a possible D match to TRBD1 (5 bases). V shed 3 bases and J shed 0 bases, with 9 bases lying between them. Germline assignment: CDR1 KGHSH and CDR2 LQKENI. The CDR3 has 15 amino acids. The DNA for the CDR3 is TGTGCCAGCTCACCCGCGGGGCACTCTGGAAACACCATATATTTT. Residues: CASSPAGHSGNTIYF.

This clonotype has ten or more counts. This rearrangement joins TRBV11-2 to TRBJ1-6; no clear D gene. The CDR3 covers 14 residues. Trimming removed 2 bases from V and 9 bases from J, with 11 bases in between. From germline, CDR1 is SGHAT and CDR2 FQNNGV. The CDR3 DNA reads TGTGCCAGCAGCTTAATCACCGGGATTTCACCCCTCCACTTT. This gives the protein CASSLITGISPLHF.

This clonotype was seen a handful of times. The chain couples TRBV6-2 or TRBV6-3 to TRBJ1-6, with TRBD1 matching over 8 bases. V trimming: 2 bases; J trimming: 7 bases; junction bases outside the gene matches: 7. The germline V gene encodes CDR1 MNHEY and CDR2 SVGEGT. The CDR3 covers 16 residues. The CDR3 reads CASSYPRQGPNSPLHF. The CDR3 nucleotides read TGTGCCAGCAGTTACCCCCGACAGGGGCCGAATTCACCCCTCCACTTT.